Given below is one T cell receptor (beta chain) in context. Profiling relied on immunoSEQ multiplex PCR, and the TCRdb table lists in-frame clones only, not all of them. Here the sample spans roughly 30,000 clones, approximately 90% being singletons. The data derive from a study of T cell changes during pregnancy in multiple sclerosis. The germline V gene encodes CDR1 MNHNS and CDR2 SASEGT. This CDR3 spans 16 amino acids. The ends lost 4 bases at V and 0 bases at J; junction bases unmatched: 7. This receptor was taken from a female donor in good health, enrolled as a control in a pregnancy study. The specimen comprised CD4+ T cells from peripheral blood mononuclear cells, sampled in the first trimester of pregnancy. The V call is TRBV6-1, the J call TRBJ2-7; 9 bases map to TRBD2. CDR3 nucleotide sequence: TGTGCCAGCAGTGGTAGCGGGGGTTTATCCTCCTACGAGCAGTACTTC. Encoded protein: CASSGSGGLSSYEQYF.